Listed below are T cell receptor beta chains from one sample, sequenced in a study of early T cells in non-severe SARS-CoV-2 infection. From the 5' RACE reads, TCRdb called clonotypes with MiXCR, one entry per CDR3 protein. The repertoire holds about 84,000 distinct CDR3 sequences, with roughly an eighth as singletons. The specimen sequenced was whole blood. The receptor set was obtained from an adult who was a healthcare worker with PCR-confirmed SARS-CoV-2 infection or an uninfected control (not recorded which). Each CDR3 is given with its conserved first and last residue. The D gene is left open where the match is weak. Where a row states a size, it is once, few, many or the class of an expanded clone; other rows omit it.

d_call: TRBD2; j_call: TRBJ2-2; clone_size: few; v_call: TRBV20-1; cdr3_aa: CSAPASGRGTTGELFF; cdr3_nt: TGCAGCGCCCCGGCGAGCGGGAGGGGAACCACCGGGGAGCTGTTTTTT
d_call: TRBD2; j_call: TRBJ2-3; clone_size: NA; v_call: TRBV6-6; cdr3_aa: CASWGLAGIAPSTDTQYF; cdr3_nt: TGTGCCAGCTGGGGACTAGCGGGGATCGCCCCTAGCACAGATACGCAGTATTTT
d_call: NA; j_call: TRBJ2-2; clone_size: many; v_call: TRBV29-1; cdr3_aa: CSAITAGELFF; cdr3_nt: TGCAGCGCCATTACAGCCGGGGAGCTGTTTTTT
d_call: NA; j_call: TRBJ1-1; clone_size: few; v_call: TRBV29-1; cdr3_aa: CSVVTANEAFF; cdr3_nt: TGCAGCGTTGTTACGGCGAATGAAGCTTTCTTT
d_call: NA; j_call: TRBJ2-3; clone_size: NA; v_call: TRBV29-1; cdr3_aa: CSAQRELSTDTQYF; cdr3_nt: TGCAGCGCCCAAAGGGAGCTCAGCACAGATACGCAGTATTTT
d_call: NA; j_call: TRBJ1-1; clone_size: many; v_call: TRBV12-3/TRBV12-4; cdr3_aa: CASSLGTATKIEAFF; cdr3_nt: TGTGCCAGCAGTTTAGGGACAGCCACCAAGATTGAAGCTTTCTTT
d_call: NA; j_call: TRBJ2-1; clone_size: NA; v_call: TRBV29-1; cdr3_aa: CSVPRGLGAALNEQFF; cdr3_nt: TGCAGCGTCCCCCGCGGGTTAGGCGCAGCCTTGAATGAGCAGTTCTTC
d_call: TRBD1; j_call: TRBJ2-1; clone_size: NA; v_call: TRBV24-1; cdr3_aa: CATSDPLTGSYNEQFF; cdr3_nt: TGTGCCACCAGTGACCCCCTGACAGGGTCCTACAATGAGCAGTTCTTC
d_call: NA; j_call: TRBJ2-2; clone_size: few; v_call: TRBV7-6; cdr3_aa: CASSLLVGGELFF; cdr3_nt: TGTGCCAGCAGCTTGCTAGTGGGCGGGGAGCTGTTTTTT
d_call: NA; j_call: TRBJ2-3; clone_size: NA; v_call: TRBV20-1; cdr3_aa: CSGRLGTDTQYF; cdr3_nt: TGCAGTGGCCGGTTGGGCACAGATACGCAGTATTTT
d_call: TRBD2; j_call: TRBJ2-7; clone_size: few; v_call: TRBV19; cdr3_aa: CASSIAGLDSYEQYF; cdr3_nt: TGTGCCAGTAGTATAGCCGGACTAGACTCCTACGAGCAGTACTTC
d_call: NA; j_call: TRBJ2-3; clone_size: many; v_call: TRBV5-1; cdr3_aa: CASSLTDAGDTQYF; cdr3_nt: TGCGCCAGCAGCTTGACCGACGCCGGAGATACGCAGTATTTT
d_call: NA; j_call: TRBJ2-7; clone_size: many; v_call: TRBV19; cdr3_aa: CASSIPLSLEQYF; cdr3_nt: TGTGCCAGTAGCATCCCCCTATCCCTCGAGCAGTACTTC
d_call: NA; j_call: TRBJ1-4; clone_size: many; v_call: TRBV7-9; cdr3_aa: CASSLALAYGEKLFF; cdr3_nt: TGTGCCAGCAGCTTAGCGCTGGCATACGGTGAAAAACTGTTTTTT
d_call: NA; j_call: TRBJ1-4; clone_size: NA; v_call: TRBV2; cdr3_aa: CASSADRINEKLFF; cdr3_nt: TGTGCCAGCAGTGCCGACAGGATTAATGAAAAACTGTTTTTT
d_call: NA; j_call: TRBJ2-7; clone_size: many; v_call: TRBV18; cdr3_aa: CASSPLRGRYEQYF; cdr3_nt: TGTGCCAGCTCACCACTGCGGGGACGCTACGAGCAGTACTTC
d_call: NA; j_call: TRBJ2-7; clone_size: many; v_call: TRBV7-2; cdr3_aa: CASSKTSYEQYF; cdr3_nt: TGTGCCAGCAGCAAGACTAGCTACGAGCAGTACTTC
d_call: TRBD2; j_call: TRBJ2-3; clone_size: NA; v_call: TRBV3-1; cdr3_aa: CASRHAGGPDTQYF; cdr3_nt: TGTGCCAGCAGACATGCGGGGGGACCAGATACGCAGTATTTT
d_call: NA; j_call: TRBJ2-2; clone_size: many; v_call: TRBV12-3/TRBV12-4; cdr3_aa: CASSFLGTTGELFF; cdr3_nt: TGTGCCAGCAGTTTCCTGGGGACCACCGGGGAGCTGTTTTTT
d_call: TRBD2; j_call: TRBJ2-2; clone_size: many; v_call: TRBV3-1; cdr3_aa: CASSQDSRAGVGTGELFF; cdr3_nt: TGTGCCAGCAGCCAAGACTCTAGGGCGGGAGTCGGCACCGGGGAGCTGTTTTTT
d_call: TRBD1; j_call: TRBJ2-3; clone_size: many; v_call: TRBV6-5; cdr3_aa: CASNRGSTDTQYF; cdr3_nt: TGTGCCAGTAACAGGGGGAGCACAGATACGCAGTATTTT
d_call: TRBD2; j_call: TRBJ2-7; clone_size: once; v_call: TRBV27; cdr3_aa: CASSLLAGKGYEQYF; cdr3_nt: TGTGCCAGCAGTTTATTAGCGGGAAAGGGCTACGAGCAGTACTTC
d_call: TRBD1; j_call: TRBJ1-1; clone_size: NA; v_call: TRBV7-9; cdr3_aa: CASSHGDQGARTEAFF; cdr3_nt: TGTGCCAGCAGCCACGGTGACCAGGGGGCGCGGACTGAAGCTTTCTTT
d_call: NA; j_call: TRBJ2-4; clone_size: many; v_call: TRBV11-2; cdr3_aa: CASSLGPGGTQNIQYF; cdr3_nt: TGTGCCAGCAGCTTAGGTCCAGGCGGGACACAAAACATTCAGTACTTC
d_call: TRBD2; j_call: TRBJ2-3; clone_size: NA; v_call: TRBV11-3; cdr3_aa: CASSLPSGYADTQYF; cdr3_nt: TGTGCCAGCAGTTTGCCTAGCGGGTACGCAGATACGCAGTATTTT
d_call: NA; j_call: TRBJ2-4; clone_size: many; v_call: TRBV19; cdr3_aa: CASSIGSLLQNIQYF; cdr3_nt: TGTGCCAGTAGTATCGGATCCTTACTTCAAAACATTCAGTACTTC
d_call: TRBD1; j_call: TRBJ2-7; clone_size: few; v_call: TRBV6-5; cdr3_aa: CASSRDRGHEQYF; cdr3_nt: TGTGCCAGCAGTAGGGACAGGGGGCACGAGCAGTACTTC
d_call: TRBD2; j_call: TRBJ2-3; clone_size: many; v_call: TRBV7-8; cdr3_aa: CASRLAGVTDTQYF; cdr3_nt: TGTGCCAGCCGACTAGCGGGGGTTACAGATACGCAGTATTTT
d_call: NA; j_call: TRBJ2-1; clone_size: many; v_call: TRBV24-1; cdr3_aa: CATAPESYNEQFF; cdr3_nt: TGTGCCACCGCCCCGGAATCCTACAATGAGCAGTTCTTC
d_call: NA; j_call: TRBJ1-5; clone_size: many; v_call: TRBV7-9; cdr3_aa: CASSLGRNQPQHF; cdr3_nt: TGTGCCAGCAGCTTAGGGCGGAATCAGCCCCAGCATTTT
d_call: NA; j_call: TRBJ2-1; clone_size: many; v_call: TRBV20-1; cdr3_aa: CSAPGLSYLEQFF; cdr3_nt: TGCAGTGCTCCCGGACTCTCTTATCTTGAGCAGTTCTTC
d_call: NA; j_call: TRBJ2-2; clone_size: many; v_call: TRBV11-2; cdr3_aa: CASSPPNTGELFF; cdr3_nt: TGTGCCAGCAGCCCCCCGAACACCGGGGAGCTGTTTTTT
d_call: NA; j_call: TRBJ2-5; clone_size: NA; v_call: TRBV29-1; cdr3_aa: CSVDRTAEGETQYF; cdr3_nt: TGCAGCGTTGATCGGACAGCCGAGGGAGAGACCCAGTACTTC
d_call: NA; j_call: TRBJ1-6; clone_size: few; v_call: TRBV6-5; cdr3_aa: CASSYSIGVGNSPLHF; cdr3_nt: TGTGCCAGCAGTTACTCGATAGGGGTCGGGAATTCACCCCTCCACTTT
d_call: NA; j_call: TRBJ2-1; clone_size: few; v_call: TRBV7-2; cdr3_aa: CASSGGPWNEQFF; cdr3_nt: TGTGCCAGCTCCGGAGGGCCGTGGAATGAGCAGTTCTTC
d_call: NA; j_call: TRBJ2-7; clone_size: once; v_call: TRBV5-4; cdr3_aa: CATRTGSSCEQYF; cdr3_nt: TGTGCCACACGAACCGGGTCCTCCTGCGAGCAGTACTTC
d_call: NA; j_call: TRBJ2-3; clone_size: many; v_call: TRBV20-1; cdr3_aa: CSARGSSTDTQYF; cdr3_nt: TGCAGTGCTAGGGGCTCTAGCACAGATACGCAGTATTTT
d_call: NA; j_call: TRBJ2-2; clone_size: few; v_call: TRBV20-1; cdr3_aa: CSAIRRANTGELFF; cdr3_nt: TGCAGTGCCATTCGCCGGGCGAACACCGGGGAGCTGTTTTTT
d_call: TRBD2; j_call: TRBJ2-1; clone_size: many; v_call: TRBV7-3; cdr3_aa: CASSSSPGTSGEQFF; cdr3_nt: TGTGCCAGCAGCTCAAGCCCCGGGACTAGTGGTGAGCAGTTCTTC
d_call: NA; j_call: TRBJ2-3; clone_size: NA; v_call: TRBV9; cdr3_aa: CASSVTTDTQYF; cdr3_nt: TGTGCCAGCAGCGTTACCACAGATACGCAGTATTTT
d_call: NA; j_call: TRBJ2-5; clone_size: many; v_call: TRBV28; cdr3_aa: CASSFGQPGTQYF; cdr3_nt: TGTGCCAGCAGTTTTGGACAGCCTGGGACCCAGTACTTC
d_call: TRBD1; j_call: TRBJ1-1; clone_size: NA; v_call: TRBV11-3; cdr3_aa: CASSPRTGGTREAFF; cdr3_nt: TGTGCCAGCAGCCCGAGGACAGGGGGGACTAGGGAAGCTTTCTTT
d_call: NA; j_call: TRBJ2-7; clone_size: NA; v_call: TRBV20-1; cdr3_aa: CSAREASHEQYF; cdr3_nt: TGCAGTGCTAGAGAAGCTAGCCACGAGCAGTACTTC
d_call: NA; j_call: TRBJ1-1; clone_size: NA; v_call: TRBV7-4; cdr3_aa: CANLALNTEAFF; cdr3_nt: TGTGCCAACCTGGCCCTTAACACTGAAGCTTTCTTT
d_call: TRBD2; j_call: TRBJ2-2; clone_size: many; v_call: TRBV11-2; cdr3_aa: CAVLLKTGRAGNTGELFF; cdr3_nt: TGTGCCGTCTTACTCAAAACCGGGAGGGCCGGTAACACCGGGGAGCTGTTTTTT
d_call: NA; j_call: TRBJ1-1; clone_size: few; v_call: TRBV5-1; cdr3_aa: CASSQGRGAEAFF; cdr3_nt: TGCGCCAGCTCCCAGGGGCGAGGGGCTGAAGCTTTCTTT
d_call: TRBD2; j_call: TRBJ2-5; clone_size: few; v_call: TRBV20-1; cdr3_aa: CSASGLAVFAETQYF; cdr3_nt: TGCAGTGCTTCAGGACTAGCGGTGTTCGCGGAGACCCAGTACTTC
d_call: NA; j_call: TRBJ1-1; clone_size: many; v_call: TRBV11-3; cdr3_aa: CASSYSRSIRNTEAFF; cdr3_nt: TGTGCCAGCAGCTATTCCAGGTCGATCAGGAATACTGAAGCTTTCTTT
d_call: TRBD1; j_call: TRBJ2-7; clone_size: NA; v_call: TRBV10-3; cdr3_aa: CAISGTGSEQYF; cdr3_nt: TGTGCCATCAGCGGGACAGGGTCCGAGCAGTACTTC
d_call: NA; j_call: TRBJ2-1; clone_size: NA; v_call: TRBV15; cdr3_aa: CATSRVIGRNEQFF; cdr3_nt: TGTGCCACCAGCAGAGTAATAGGCCGAAATGAGCAGTTCTTC
d_call: TRBD2; j_call: TRBJ2-1; clone_size: NA; v_call: TRBV6-6; cdr3_aa: CASRELAANEQFF; cdr3_nt: TGTGCCAGCAGGGAACTAGCGGCCAATGAGCAGTTCTTC
d_call: TRBD1; j_call: TRBJ1-2; clone_size: NA; v_call: TRBV13; cdr3_aa: CASSSDRGRGYTF; cdr3_nt: TGTGCCAGCAGCTCCGACAGGGGTAGAGGCTACACCTTC
d_call: TRBD1; j_call: TRBJ1-1; clone_size: many; v_call: TRBV5-1; cdr3_aa: CASSSKGQGSTEAFF; cdr3_nt: TGCGCCAGCAGCTCCAAAGGACAGGGGTCCACTGAAGCTTTCTTT